This T cell receptor (beta chain) was sequenced during a study of sequential checkpoint blockade in melanoma. Overall study: Maintenance nivolumab came after either treatment sequence.

Treatment specified: randomized to nivolumab then ipilimumab (arm A) or the reverse (arm B). This CDR3 has 18 residues. The V and J ends lost 1 base and 2 bases, in that order; junction bases with no gene match: 11. Germline-derived CDR1 and CDR2 are SGHDN and FVKESK. The assay was immunoSEQ multiplex PCR, and TCRdb's table has in-frame clones only and misses some. This table has about 40,000 clones, approximately 90% appearing once. The source of this sequence is a human donor with melanoma. The chain uses TRBV14 and TRBJ2-5, with 9 bases matching TRBD2. The source was CD8+ T cells sorted from blood (inferred from file names), collected from a patient given nivolumab and ipilimumab in sequence. CDR3 loop: CASSQGLRLAGRQETQYF. The CDR3 DNA reads TGTGCCAGCAGCCAAGGGTTACGGCTAGCGGGACGTCAAGAGACCCAGTACTTC.